Presented here are 2 T cell receptor beta chains from one specimen sequenced in a study of blood T cell repertoires in COVID-19. Some clones are missing from TCRdb's copy, which holds only in-frame ones; the method was immunoSEQ multiplex PCR. The sample lists about 100,000 clones, around 89% occurring once. The specimen sequenced was peripheral blood. The origin of the receptors is a man aged 50 or older with active or convalescent COVID-19.

V usage is TRBV6-6 and J usage is TRBJ2-4; possibly TRBD2 for D (6 bases). The CDR3 is 16 residues long. The germline gives CDR1 MNHNY, CDR2 SVGAGI (reference sequence). Trimming took off 6 bases at V and 0 bases at J, with 15 bases between the two ends. In DNA, the CDR3 is TGTGCCAGCAGCCCAGGGAGGCGGCTAGCCAAAAACATTCAGTACTTC. It specifies CASSPGRRLAKNIQYF.

The chain uses TRBV5-6 and TRBJ2-3, with D perhaps TRBD2 (5 bases). The CDR3 consists of 16 residues. Germline V lookup: CDR1 SGHDT, CDR2 YYEEEE. The V gene lost 0 bases and the J gene lost 0 bases, with 11 bases spanning the gap. CDR3 amino acids: CASSLAGVSSTDTQYF. CDR3 nucleotide sequence: TGTGCCAGCAGCTTGGCCGGGGTCTCCAGCACAGATACGCAGTATTTT.